The rows below give T cell receptor beta chains drawn from one sample of a study of cytomegalovirus exposure and HLA in healthy donors. TCRdb's copy holds only in-frame clones and misses some; the assay was immunoSEQ multiplex PCR. The sample has some 190,000 clones, roughly 86% seen once. The specimen sequenced was PBMCs. All receptors derive from a man aged 30 to 45 in good health and CMV-seropositive. CDR3s include the opening cysteine and the closing phenylalanine or tryptophan. A D gene is named only where the DNA matches it firmly. Where a row states a size, it is once, few, many or the class of an expanded clone; other rows omit it.

-,TRBV11-3,TRBJ2-5,TRBD1,TGTGCCAGCAGCCTCGCCAGGACAGGGGGTGTCGAGACCCAGTACTTC,CASSLARTGGVETQYF
-,TRBV10-1,TRBJ1-5,TRBD1,TGCGCCAGCAGTGGAGATACGGGACAGGGGAATAGCAATCAGCCCCAGCATTTT,CASSGDTGQGNSNQPQHF
-,TRBV7-9,TRBJ2-2,-,TGTGCCAGCAGCCCAAGGTTGAACACCGGGGAGCTGTTTTTT,CASSPRLNTGELFF
-,TRBV30,TRBJ1-2,TRBD1,TGTGCCTGGAGTCGACAGGGAGGAAACTATGGCTACACCTTC,CAWSRQGGNYGYTF
-,TRBV7-3,TRBJ2-1,-,TGTGCCAGCAGCTTAAATCCCTACAATGAGCAGTTCTTC,CASSLNPYNEQFF
-,TRBV29-1,TRBJ2-1,TRBD2,TGCAGCGTTGAAGATTCGACTAGCGGGGGGGCCGGTGAGCAGTTCTTC,CSVEDSTSGGAGEQFF
-,TRBV6-5,TRBJ2-7,TRBD1,TGTGCCAGCAGTTCGCCCCGGACAGGACGCTCCTACGAGCAGTACTTC,CASSSPRTGRSYEQYF
-,TRBV5-1,TRBJ2-1,-,TGCGCCAGCAGCTTGGCGGGGCAGGGATATATTAGCTCCTACAATGAGCAGTTCTTC,CASSLAGQGYISSYNEQFF
-,TRBV7-9,TRBJ2-1,-,TGTGCCAGCAGCTTAGCATCCTACAATGAGCAGTTCTTC,CASSLASYNEQFF
-,TRBV9,TRBJ2-7,-,TGTGCCAGCAGCCCAAGGAAGGGGACGGCTAGCTCCTACGAGCAGTACTTC,CASSPRKGTASSYEQYF
-,TRBV6-1,TRBJ2-7,-,TGTGCCAGCAGAATGGTGAGGAAATACGAGCAGTACTTC,CASRMVRKYEQYF
once,TRBV11-3,TRBJ1-3,-,TGTGCCTGGACGGATGAGCTTCAGGGAAACACCATATATTTT,CAWTDELQGNTIYF
-,TRBV5-6,TRBJ2-7,-,TGTGCCAGCAGAACCAAAGACAGGTCCGAGCAGTACTTC,CASRTKDRSEQYF
-,TRBV14,TRBJ2-7,TRBD2,TGTGCCAGCAGCCTACAGGGACTAGCGGGCCCACCCGAGTATTACGAGCAGTACTTC,CASSLQGLAGPPEYYEQYF
once,TRBV28,TRBJ2-2,-,TGTGCCTCGCAGGGGAACACCGGGGAGCTGTTTTTT,CASQGNTGELFF
once,TRBV9,TRBJ2-7,TRBD1,TGTGCCAGCAGCCCCAGGACAGGGACCTACGAGCAGTACTTC,CASSPRTGTYEQYF
once,TRBV5-6,TRBJ2-3,-,TGTGCCAGCAGCTCAAGCGTTGGGGGGATGCAGTATTTT,CASSSSVGGMQYF
-,TRBV5-4,TRBJ1-1,-,TGTGCCAGCAGCTTGGACAGGGCTTCTGAAGCTTTCTTT,CASSLDRASEAFF
-,TRBV11-1,TRBJ2-2,-,TGTGCCAGCCGGGCAGGGGACACCGGGGAGCTGTTTTTT,CASRAGDTGELFF
-,TRBV7-8,TRBJ2-7,-,TGTGCCAGCAGCTCCGCCCTTGGTAACTCGCTCAACGAGCAGTACTTC,CASSSALGNSLNEQYF
-,TRBV5-1,TRBJ2-5,TRBD2,TGCGCCAGCAGCCAGACTAGCTTGGAGACCCAGTACTTC,CASSQTSLETQYF
few,TRBV11-2,TRBJ2-7,-,TGTGCCAGCAGCTTAGGCAGGGCTTCCTACGAGCAGTACTTC,CASSLGRASYEQYF
-,TRBV4-1,TRBJ2-3,-,TGCGCCAGCAGCCTCGTTCCAGGTAGCTCTAGCACAGATACGCAGTATTTT,CASSLVPGSSSTDTQYF
-,TRBV27,TRBJ2-7,-,TGTGCCAGCAGTTATCGGGACAACTACGAGCAGTACTTC,CASSYRDNYEQYF
-,TRBV7-8,TRBJ1-2,TRBD1,TGTGCCAGCAGCTTATTTCAAGGACAGGGGCCAGGCTACACCTTC,CASSLFQGQGPGYTF
-,TRBV13,TRBJ2-3,-,TGTGCCAGCAGCCATCCCGACCGGCCAGATACGCAGTATTTT,CASSHPDRPDTQYF
once,TRBV4-1,TRBJ1-4,-,TGCGCCAGCAGCCAAAGAGGGGATTATAATGAAAAACTGTTTTTT,CASSQRGDYNEKLFF
-,TRBV18,TRBJ2-2,TRBD2,TGTGCCAGCTCATCAAAACTAGCGGCGGCCCCCGGGGAGCTGTTTTTT,CASSSKLAAAPGELFF
-,TRBV5-6,TRBJ2-1,TRBD2,TGTGCCAGCAGCTTTAGCGGGACCTTCTCCTACAATGAGCAGTTCTTC,CASSFSGTFSYNEQFF
-,TRBV9,TRBJ2-3,-,TGTGCCAGCAGCATAACAGATACGCAGTATTTT,CASSITDTQYF
-,TRBV6-1,TRBJ1-2,-,TGTGCCAGCAGGAACCTTAACTATGGCTACACCTTC,CASRNLNYGYTF
-,TRBV13,TRBJ2-3,TRBD2,TGTGCCAGCAGCGAGGGACTAGCGGGGGGGCGCACGCAGTATTTT,CASSEGLAGGRTQYF
-,TRBV28,TRBJ2-3,-,TGTGCCAGCAGTAGCGCGGGGCCGCCTACAGATACGCAGTATTTT,CASSSAGPPTDTQYF
once,TRBV19,TRBJ1-5,-,TGTGCCAGTAGTGCAGGGGCGAGGAGCAATCAGCCCCAGCATTTT,CASSAGARSNQPQHF
medium-sized,TRBV19,TRBJ2-7,TRBD2,TGTGCCAGTAGCGAAGCGGGGCTATACGAGCAGTACTTC,CASSEAGLYEQYF
-,TRBV9,TRBJ1-5,-,TGTGCCAGCAGCGTAGGATTGGGGGGTCAGCCCCAGCATTTT,CASSVGLGGQPQHF
-,TRBV30,TRBJ2-3,-,TGTGCCTGGAGCAAAACGCGGGCCACAGATACGCAGTATTTT,CAWSKTRATDTQYF
-,TRBV28,TRBJ2-7,-,TGTGCCAGCAGTTACCCGGATCTCTCCTACGAGCAGTACTTC,CASSYPDLSYEQYF
-,TRBV10-3,TRBJ1-4,TRBD1,TGTGCCATCAGACCCGGACAGGTCGGAAATGAAAAACTGTTTTTT,CAIRPGQVGNEKLFF
-,TRBV6-6,TRBJ2-7,-,TGTGCCAGCAGTTACGGCACAGGGTACGAGCAGTACTTC,CASSYGTGYEQYF
-,TRBV18,TRBJ2-5,-,TGTGCCAGCTCACCAAACATGTACCAAGAGACCCAGTACTTC,CASSPNMYQETQYF
-,TRBV6-1,TRBJ2-3,-,TGTGCCAGCAGTGACCTAAGCGGGTCTAGCACAGATACGCAGTATTTT,CASSDLSGSSTDTQYF
-,TRBV27,TRBJ2-3,TRBD1,TGTGCCAGCAGCCCCGGGACAGGCCTAACAGATACGCAGTATTTT,CASSPGTGLTDTQYF
-,TRBV16,TRBJ1-5,-,TGTGCCAGCAGCCCCGAACAGGGCTATCAGCCCCAGCATTTT,CASSPEQGYQPQHF
-,TRBV11-2,TRBJ2-1,TRBD2,TGTGCCAGCAGCTTAGAGATGTTTCCTAGCGGGAGGTTGTCCTACAATGAGCAGTTCTTC,CASSLEMFPSGRLSYNEQFF
-,TRBV5-1,TRBJ2-7,TRBD2,TGCGCCAGTTCCCCTCAGTTGAGGACTAGCGGGATGGATTACGAGCAGTACTTC,CASSPQLRTSGMDYEQYF